These 10 T cell receptor beta chains share one sample of origin, sequenced in a study of beta chain features in type 1 diabetes. Findings and limits, study-wide: Within each of all four CD4+ subsets, Type 1 diabetes patients had TCRB CDR3s that were moderately but significantly shorter.

Their cognate antigens are unknown. Sequencing targeted expressed TCRB transcripts, as all isolated RNA had been reverse transcribed. TCRdb's table, derived via immunoSEQ multiplex PCR, lists solely in-frame clones and lacks some. The sample carries hundreds of thousands of clones, over 12% recorded once. The sequenced material came from naive CD4+ T cells from blood. The source of these receptors is a man younger than 30 with type 1 diabetes.

A word on this clone: One end of the junction fails to match germline, which may point to a read error. The chain links TRBV29-1 to TRBJ1-3; no firm D call. Per germline, CDR1 SQVTM and CDR2 ANQGSEA. The CDR3 is 14 amino acids. The DNA for the CDR3 is TGCAGCGTCGAAGGCGGGGTAACGGGGAACACCATATATTTT. This codes for CSVEGGVTGNTIYF.

V and J are TRBV9 and TRBJ1-4; a possible D gene is TRBD1 (5 bases). This CDR3 comprises 14 residues. Trimming removed 4 bases at V and 5 bases at J, with 12 bases between. In germline, CDR1 is SGDLS, CDR2 YYNGEE. The CDR3 spells CASSTMGENEKLFF. CDR3 sequence (DNA): TGTGCCAGCAGCACAATGGGGGAAAATGAAAAACTGTTTTTT.

This clone was picked up one time. The gene calls are TRBV7-2 and TRBJ1-3, with D maybe TRBD1 (5 bases). The CDR3 consists of 13 residues. Germline assignment: CDR1 SGHTA and CDR2 FQGNSA. V lost 8 bases to trimming and J lost 4 bases, with 12 bases between them. The CDR3 reads CASWDRPGNTIYF. The DNA for the CDR3 is TGTGCCAGCTGGGACCGACCGGGAAACACCATATATTTT.

This clone has only a few counts. The chain uses TRBV9 and TRBJ1-2; unclear D gene. The CDR3 covers 11 residues. From germline, CDR1 is SGDLS and CDR2 YYNGEE. The V end lost 3 bases, the J end lost 8 bases, and 8 bases lay between the germline ends. The CDR3 coding sequence is TGTGCCAGCAGCGCTGACGTAGGCTACACCTTC. Translation: CASSADVGYTF. The full variable domain, with the rest looked up from reference TRBV9 and TRBJ1-2, is DSGVTQTPKHLITATGQRVTLRCSPRSGDLSVYWYQQSLDQGLQFLIQYYNGEERAKGNILERFSAQQFPDLHSELNLSSLELGDSALYFCASSADVGYTFGSGTRLTVV.

This clone was observed a few times. The V gene is TRBV27, the J gene TRBJ1-1, with a possible D match to TRBD1 (5 bases). The germline V and J ends were trimmed by 10 bases and 3 bases, with 18 bases remaining between them. The CDR3 loop spans 14 amino acids. Per the germline V gene, CDR1 is MNHEY and CDR2 is SMNVEV (reference sequence). CDR3 nucleotides: TGTGCCACCTTTCGCGGGACTCCTTACACTGAAGCTTTCTTT. Protein: CATFRGTPYTEAFF.

This clone was seen once. This chain joins TRBV28 and TRBJ2-7; D is unresolved. V was pared by 3 bases and J by 4 bases, with 13 bases between. The CDR3 contains 14 residues. CDR1 and CDR2 from the germline V gene are MDHEN and SYDVKM. The CDR3 region is CASSFSRDLYEQYF. In DNA form, the CDR3 reads TGTGCCAGCAGTTTTAGTAGGGATCTGTACGAGCAGTACTTC. Looking up the rest from reference TRBV28 and TRBJ2-7 gives the full variable domain: DVKVTQSSRYLVKRTGEKVFLECVQDMDHENMFWYRQDPGLGLRLIYFSYDVKMKEKGDIPEGYSVSREKKERFSLILESASTNQTSMYLCASSFSRDLYEQYFGPGTRLTVT.

This clone was seen only a few times. V gene TRBV5-1 combines with J gene TRBJ2-3, with 7 nucleotides matching TRBD1. The CDR3 is 13 residues long. The V and J ends lost 4 bases and 5 bases, in that order; junction bases with no gene match: 4. Germline V gene data show CDR1 as SGHRS and CDR2 as YFSETQ. For the CDR3, the DNA is TGCGCCAGCAGCCACAGGGGTGGAGATACGCAGTATTTT. It specifies CASSHRGGDTQYF.

In its sample, this clone was seen a few times. The chain couples TRBV7-6 to TRBJ2-7; no clear D. Germline CDR1 is SGHVS and CDR2 is FNYEAQ. The CDR3 spans 14 residues. The V end lost 5 bases, the J end lost 2 bases, and 13 bases lay between the germline ends. In nucleotides, the CDR3 is TGTGCCAGCAGCCCTCGGTCAGTACCCTACGAGCAGTACTTC. It codes for CASSPRSVPYEQYF.

The gene calls are TRBV27 and TRBJ2-2; 7 bases fit TRBD1. Unmatched junction bases numbered 13, after V lost 5 bases and J lost 4 bases. The germline gives CDR1 MNHEY, CDR2 SMNVEV (reference sequence). This CDR3 has 17 amino acids. CDR3 residues: CASSTLIGQVFTGELFF. Here the CDR3 DNA reads TGTGCCAGCAGTACCTTAATAGGACAGGTTTTCACCGGGGAGCTGTTTTTT.

The chain joins TRBV7-9 to TRBJ2-7; 12 nucleotides match TRBD2. Germline V CDR1 and CDR2: SEHNR, FQNEAQ (reference sequence). The CDR3 extends over 15 amino acids. Unmatched junction bases numbered 7, after V lost 4 bases and J lost 6 bases. In DNA, the CDR3 is TGTGCCAGCAGCTCCCTGACTAGCGGGAGCAGCGAGCAGTACTTC. It yields the protein CASSSLTSGSSEQYF.